This T cell receptor (beta chain) was recorded in a study of cytomegalovirus exposure and HLA in healthy donors. Findings of the study overall: Specific recognition of CMV antigens was confirmed in vitro for a few chains (all CMV-associated). Per a later analysis, 18,000 or so TCR beta sequences showed association with HLA alleles at 0.05 false discovery rate.

PCR primers comprised 60 Vbeta and 13 Jbeta primers. The data were produced by immunoSEQ multiplex PCR, yet TCRdb's version contains in-frame clones alone and is incomplete. The repertoire includes about 140,000 clones, about 86% of them detected once, and 4% to 5% sits in the top ten. The germline V gene has CDR1 LGHNT and CDR2 FRNRAP. Trimming at V came to 0 bases and at J to 10 bases, leaving 7 bases not matched to a gene. This CDR3 is 16 amino acids long. These donors, healthy bone marrow donors, were studied. A remark on this clone: The antigen is undetermined.

The gene calls are TRBV12-5 and TRBJ2-1; TRBD1 aligns across 12 bases. The origin of this receptor is a man aged 35 to 55 in good health and CMV-seropositive. Sequencing was done on a sample of PBMCs. CDR3 sequence: CASGLVLGTGGREQFF. The CDR3 DNA is TGTGCTAGTGGTTTGGTACTGGGGACAGGGGGCAGAGAGCAGTTCTTC.